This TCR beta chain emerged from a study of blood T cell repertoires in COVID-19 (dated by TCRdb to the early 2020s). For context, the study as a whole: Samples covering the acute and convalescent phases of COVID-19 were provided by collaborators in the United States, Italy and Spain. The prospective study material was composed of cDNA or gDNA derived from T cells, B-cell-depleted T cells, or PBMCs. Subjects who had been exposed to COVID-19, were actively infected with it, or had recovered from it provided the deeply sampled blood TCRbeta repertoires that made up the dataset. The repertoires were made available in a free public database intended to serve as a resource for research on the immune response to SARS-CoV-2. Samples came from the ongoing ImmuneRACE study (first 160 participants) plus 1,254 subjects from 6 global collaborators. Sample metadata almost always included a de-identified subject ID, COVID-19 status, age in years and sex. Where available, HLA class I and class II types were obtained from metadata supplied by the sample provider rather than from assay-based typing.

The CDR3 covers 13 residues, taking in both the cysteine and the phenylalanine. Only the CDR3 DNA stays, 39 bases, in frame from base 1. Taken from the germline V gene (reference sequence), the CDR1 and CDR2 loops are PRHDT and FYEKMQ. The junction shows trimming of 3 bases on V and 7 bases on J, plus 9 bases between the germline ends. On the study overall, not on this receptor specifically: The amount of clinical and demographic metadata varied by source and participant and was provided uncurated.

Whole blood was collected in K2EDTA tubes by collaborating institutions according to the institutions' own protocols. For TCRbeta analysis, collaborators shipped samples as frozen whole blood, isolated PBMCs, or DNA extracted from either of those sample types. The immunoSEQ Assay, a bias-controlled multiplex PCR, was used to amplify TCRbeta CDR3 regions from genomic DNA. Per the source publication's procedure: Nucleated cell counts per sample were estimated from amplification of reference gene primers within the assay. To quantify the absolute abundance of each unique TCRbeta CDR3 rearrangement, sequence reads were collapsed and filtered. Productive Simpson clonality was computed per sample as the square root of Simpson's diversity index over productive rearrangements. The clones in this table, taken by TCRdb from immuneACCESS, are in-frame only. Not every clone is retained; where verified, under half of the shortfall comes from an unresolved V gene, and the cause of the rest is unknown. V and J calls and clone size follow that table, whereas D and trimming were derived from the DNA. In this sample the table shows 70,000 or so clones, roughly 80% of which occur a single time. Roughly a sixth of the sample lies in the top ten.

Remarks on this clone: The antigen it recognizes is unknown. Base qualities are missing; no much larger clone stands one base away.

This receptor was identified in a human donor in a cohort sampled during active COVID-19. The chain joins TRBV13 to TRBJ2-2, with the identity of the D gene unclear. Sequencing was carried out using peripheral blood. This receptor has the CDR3 CASSFDTVGELFF. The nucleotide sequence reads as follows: TGTGCCAGCAGCTTCGATACGGTCGGGGAGCTGTTTTTT.